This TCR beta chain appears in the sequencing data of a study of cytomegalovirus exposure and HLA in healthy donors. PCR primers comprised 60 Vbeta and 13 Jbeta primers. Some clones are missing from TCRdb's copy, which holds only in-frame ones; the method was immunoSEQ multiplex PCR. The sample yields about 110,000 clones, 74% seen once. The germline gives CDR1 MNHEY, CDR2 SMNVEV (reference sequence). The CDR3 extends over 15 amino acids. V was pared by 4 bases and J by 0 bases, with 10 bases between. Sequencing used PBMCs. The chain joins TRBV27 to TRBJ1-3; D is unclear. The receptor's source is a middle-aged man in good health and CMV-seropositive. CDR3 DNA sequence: TGTGCCAGCAGTTCTCAGCCGGGCTCTGGAAACACCATATATTTT. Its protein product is CASSSQPGSGNTIYF.